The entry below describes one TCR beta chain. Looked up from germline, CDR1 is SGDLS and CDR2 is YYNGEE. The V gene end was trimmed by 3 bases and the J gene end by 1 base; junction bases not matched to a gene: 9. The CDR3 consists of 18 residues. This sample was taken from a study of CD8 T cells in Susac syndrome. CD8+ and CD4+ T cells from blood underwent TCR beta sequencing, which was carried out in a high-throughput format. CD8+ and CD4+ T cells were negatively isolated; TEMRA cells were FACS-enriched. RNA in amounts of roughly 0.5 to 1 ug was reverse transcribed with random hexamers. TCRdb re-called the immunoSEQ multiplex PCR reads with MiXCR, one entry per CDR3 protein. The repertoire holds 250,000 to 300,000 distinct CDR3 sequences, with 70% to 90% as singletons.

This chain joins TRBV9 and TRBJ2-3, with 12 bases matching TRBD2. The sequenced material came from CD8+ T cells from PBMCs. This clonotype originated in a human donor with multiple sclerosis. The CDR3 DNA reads TGTGCCAGCAGCGATCCACTAGCGGGAGGCGGGGGCACAGATACGCAGTATTTT. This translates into CASSDPLAGGGGTDTQYF.